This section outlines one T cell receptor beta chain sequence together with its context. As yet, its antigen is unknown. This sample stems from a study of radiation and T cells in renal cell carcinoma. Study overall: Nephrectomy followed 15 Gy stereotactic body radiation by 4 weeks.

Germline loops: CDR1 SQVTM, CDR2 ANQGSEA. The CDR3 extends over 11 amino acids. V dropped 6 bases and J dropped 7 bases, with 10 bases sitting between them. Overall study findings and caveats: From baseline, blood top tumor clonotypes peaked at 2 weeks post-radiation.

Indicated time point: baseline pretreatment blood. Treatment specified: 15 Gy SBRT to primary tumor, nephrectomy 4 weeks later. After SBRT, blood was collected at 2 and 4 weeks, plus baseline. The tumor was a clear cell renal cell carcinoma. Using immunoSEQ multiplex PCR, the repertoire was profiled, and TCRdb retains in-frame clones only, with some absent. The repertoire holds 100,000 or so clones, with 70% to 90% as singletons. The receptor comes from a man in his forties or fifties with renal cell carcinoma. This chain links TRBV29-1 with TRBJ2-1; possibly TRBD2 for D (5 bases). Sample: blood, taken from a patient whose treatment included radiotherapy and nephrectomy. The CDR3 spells CSVRDLNEQFF. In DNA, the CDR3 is TGCAGCGTCCGGGATCTTAATGAGCAGTTCTTC.